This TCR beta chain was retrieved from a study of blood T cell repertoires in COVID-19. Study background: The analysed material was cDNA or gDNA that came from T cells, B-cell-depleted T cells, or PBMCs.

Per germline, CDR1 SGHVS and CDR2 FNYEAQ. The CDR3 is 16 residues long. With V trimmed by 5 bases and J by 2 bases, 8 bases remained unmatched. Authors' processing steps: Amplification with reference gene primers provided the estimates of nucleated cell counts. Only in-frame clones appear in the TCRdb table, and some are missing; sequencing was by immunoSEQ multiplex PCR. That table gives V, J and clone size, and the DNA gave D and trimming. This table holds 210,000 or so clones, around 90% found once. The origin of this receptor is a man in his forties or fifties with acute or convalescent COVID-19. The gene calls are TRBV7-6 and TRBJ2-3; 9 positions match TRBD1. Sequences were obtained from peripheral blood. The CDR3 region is CASSQPGQGLTDTQYF. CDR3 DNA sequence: TGTGCCAGCAGCCAGCCGGGACAGGGCCTCACAGATACGCAGTATTTT. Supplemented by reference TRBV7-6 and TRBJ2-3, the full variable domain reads GAGVSQSPRYKVTKRGQDVALRCDPISGHVSLYWYRQALGQGPEFLTYFNYEAQQDKSGLPNDRFSAERPEGSISTLTIQRTEQRDSAMYRCASSQPGQGLTDTQYFGPGTRLTVL.